The present TCR beta chain was sequenced within a study of T cells in Graves' hyperthyroidism and ophthalmopathy (dated by TCRdb to between 2017 and 2020). The study in broad terms: Peripheral blood was collected at initial diagnosis, before any treatment. To identify TCR V-J signatures that set the groups apart, the researchers used a discovery cohort of 100 patients, made up of some 41 with Graves' ophthalmopathy and about 55 with stable Graves' hyperthyroidism. Prospective prediction of ophthalmopathy was tested in an independent validation cohort consisting of some 18 hyperthyroidism patients and 15 to 17 patients who later progressed to ophthalmopathy. The roughly 91 discovery patients were randomly divided into training and test sets at a 7:3 ratio. In roughly six Graves' hyperthyroidism patients, the study also compared T-cell repertoires from thyroid tissue with T-cell repertoires from blood. After sampling, hyperthyroidism patients received methimazole starting at 30 mg daily, and ophthalmopathy patients received high-dose intravenous methylprednisolone. The paper describes TCR Vbeta CDR3 sequencing of some 130 peripheral blood samples, made up of about 41 ophthalmopathy patients, some 80 hyperthyroidism patients and 17 progressor patients.

Stable Graves' hyperthyroidism was defined as the absence of progression to ophthalmopathy over 18 months of follow-up. Hyperthyroidism patients were newly diagnosed, with disease duration under 2 months, and aged 18 to 65 years. Exclusion was applied to patients with uncontrolled infections, other autoimmune diseases, pregnancy or lactation. Diagnoses relied on clinical symptoms, serum thyroxine and TRAb, thyroid ultrasound and orbital computed tomography. PBMCs were isolated from approximately 10 ml of fresh peripheral blood by Ficoll-Paque density gradient centrifugation. Trizol reagent was used to extract total RNA, and RNA quality was then checked on an Agilent 2100 Bioanalyzer. Points on this clonotype: Which antigen it targets is not known. No qualities accompany the bases; no much larger clone lies one base away.

Based on the germline V gene, the CDR1 and CDR2 sequences are SGHDT and YYEEEE. Trimming accounts for 4 bases at V and 8 bases at J, while the number of junction bases matched to no gene is 6. Including the terminal cysteine and phenylalanine, the CDR3 comprises 15 residues. The CDR3 DNA has 45 bases and is translated from base 1. TCR beta CDR3 regions were amplified from RNA transcripts. A first-round RT-PCR of the TCR CDR3 used the HTBI primer set with the Qiagen OneStep RT-PCR kit. The libraries were constructed in a second round of multiplex PCR and then size-selected and purified. Libraries were sequenced paired-end with 100 bp reads on an Illumina HiSeq2000. As for how the authors treated the data: Raw data were processed with SOAPnuke, discarding reads with adapters, uncalled bases, mean Phred below 15, or no exact constant-primer or identifier match. High-quality paired reads were merged with COPE v1.2.5, and unique nucleotide sequences were defined as clonotypes. Clonotypes were aligned to IMGT TRBV, TRBD and TRBJ reference segments using MiTCR v1.1. The analysis included only V-J combinations with a frequency above 0.0001, which together covered over 98% of the repertoires. The TCS score was defined as the ratio of F50 (clonal expansion) to E x V (chaos), calculated using BLOSUM62-based TCRdist between CDR3 peptides within each V-J. Welch's t-statistics and random forest reduced fewer than 550 V-J features to 13, which were used in a naive Bayes classifier (R e1071). The raw public data were reprocessed by TCRdb itself: fastp quality trimming at Q25, MiXCR clonotype calling, in-frame beta chains only. CDR3 protein duplicates are merged, each entry listing the most common genes and DNA. The V and J calls follow TCRdb's processing rather than the paper's. The sample yields around 440,000 distinct CDR3 sequences; 15% to 18% were counted once. The ten largest clonotypes hold over 7.5% of the sample.

On the study overall, not on this receptor specifically: No statistical method was used to fix the sample size in advance, and group allocation was not hidden from the investigators. A model built on a 13 V-J signature distinguished ophthalmopathy from stable hyperthyroidism, reaching around 87% sensitivity and 81.08% specificity in cross-validation and 80%/75% in testing. Most expanded thyroid clonotypes (frequency above 0.001) were also found in blood, which suggests that blood repertoires may mirror thyroid immune responses. In validation, progression to ophthalmopathy was predicted by the model with almost 71% sensitivity and just over 72% specificity, a median of about 6.8 months before onset.

This clonotype was obtained from a woman younger than 35 with Graves' hyperthyroidism. The rearrangement joined TRBV5-6 to TRBJ2-7; 16 central bases correspond to TRBD2. Sequencing input: blood. Here the CDR3 is given as CASSPGTSGGAQQYF. The bases are TGTGCCAGCAGCCCCGGGACTAGCGGGGGGGCCCAGCAGTACTTC.